Listed here are 18 T cell receptor beta chains from one sample, sequenced in a study of T cells in women clearing cervical HPV infection. Here immunoSEQ multiplex PCR was the method, and the copy in TCRdb shows in-frame clones only, minus some. This sample's table has 25,000 to 30,000 clones. Sequencing was done on a sample of blood buffy coat. Receptors were obtained from a woman between 18 and 70 years old with a cervical HPV16 infection that either progressed to CIN3+ or cleared (not recorded which).

Remarks on this clone: The CDR3 end falls 3 residues outside the read, so it is completed with the germline J gene. The J gene is TRBJ2-7, the V gene TRBV12-5, with a weak D call TRBD1 (5 bases). This CDR3 spans 17 amino acids. The germline V gene encodes CDR1 LGHNT and CDR2 FRNRAP. Between the trimmed V and J ends, which lost 0 bases and 2 bases, there was a span of 17 bases. The CDR3 reads CASGLVLSGAGTYEQYF. The part of the CDR3 DNA that was read is TGTGCTAGTGGTTTGGTACTCTCTGGGGCAGGCACCTACGAG.

Concerning this clone itself: The CDR3 extends 3 residues past the end of the read, so its final part is completed from the germline J gene. The chain uses TRBV11-2 and TRBJ1-2; TRBD1 matches 7 bases. Germline assignment: CDR1 SGHAT and CDR2 FQNNGV. There are 14 residues in the CDR3. The V segment lost 11 bases and the J segment 5 bases; nucleotides outside the gene matches: 14. Partial CDR3 DNA: TGTGCCGGTAGACAGGGACCCCTTGGGTATGGC. Translating it yields CAGRQGPLGYG. From start to end, the CDR3 is CAGRQGPLGYGYTF.

A remark on this clone: The CDR3 is cut off 3 residues early in the read; its end comes from the germline J gene. V usage is TRBV19 and J usage is TRBJ1-1, with TRBD1 identical over 9 bases. The CDR3 is 14 residues long. The V gene's germline CDR1 is LNHDA and CDR2 SQIVND (reference sequence). V shed 5 bases and J 4 bases; nucleotides not matched to a gene: 5. The sequenced CDR3 bases are TGTGCCAGTAGTCCTGGGGACAGGGCCACTGAA. Translated: CASSPGDRATE. From start to end, the CDR3 is CASSPGDRATEAFF.

On this clone itself: The read halts 3 residues ahead of the CDR3 end, with the missing end drawn from the germline J gene. The chain is built from TRBV20-1 and TRBJ2-3, with 11 bases aligning to TRBD2. The CDR3 extends over 15 amino acids. Trimming took 6 bases from V and 5 from J; bases not matched to a gene: 10. Germline V lookup: CDR1 DFQATT, CDR2 SNEGSKA (reference sequence). CDR3 region: CSALIAGGPRDTQYF. The sequenced CDR3 bases are TGCAGTGCACTCATAGCGGGAGGGCCGAGAGATACG.

To note about this clone: The read comes to an end 3 residues before the CDR3 does, leaving the germline J gene to fill in the end. The chain is built from TRBV19 and TRBJ1-1, with 11 bases lining up with TRBD1. J lost 3 bases, V lost 4 bases, and 4 bases had no gene match. CDR1 LNHDA and CDR2 SQIVND come from the germline V gene (reference sequence). The CDR3 length is 15 residues. This CDR3 reads CASSRTGGRYTEAFF. The sequenced CDR3 bases are TGTGCCAGTAGTAGGACAGGGGGCCGGTACACTGAA.

To note about this clone: The read comes to an end 3 residues before the CDR3 does, leaving the germline J gene to fill in the end. This chain joins TRBV7-6 and TRBJ1-6; D may be TRBD1 (6 bases). Germline V lookup: CDR1 SGHVS, CDR2 FNYEAQ. This CDR3 comprises 15 residues. The V end was cut by 5 bases, the J end by 7 bases, with 15 bases between. The sequenced part of the CDR3 DNA is TGTGCCAGCAGCCAGCAGGGCAGGGGCAATTCACCC. Amino acids: CASSQQGRGNSP. The CDR3 as a whole reads CASSQQGRGNSPLHF.

Concerning this clone: The read falls 3 residues short of the CDR3 end, and the missing part is taken from the germline J gene. The rearrangement links TRBV20-1 to TRBJ2-7; 8 bases map to TRBD2. The CDR3 contains 17 residues. The germline V gene encodes CDR1 DFQATT and CDR2 SNEGSKA (reference sequence). V lost 0 bases, J lost 2 bases, and 12 bases stayed unmatched. CDR3 sequence reads: CSARERWGSGSPYEQYF. Partial CDR3 DNA: TGCAGTGCTAGAGAGAGGTGGGGAAGCGGGAGTCCCTACGAG.

Regarding this clone: The sequence runs out 3 residues before the end of the CDR3; the remainder is reconstructed from the germline J gene. The chain couples TRBV20-1 to TRBJ2-3; TRBD1 agrees at 7 bases. The CDR3 is 14 residues long. Looked up from germline, CDR1 is DFQATT and CDR2 is SNEGSKA (reference sequence). CDR3 protein: CSARGRQGQETQYF. The CDR3 DNA, read in part, is TGCAGTGCTAGAGGTCGACAGGGACAAGAGACG.

For this clone: Read coverage stops 3 residues before the CDR3 terminus; the germline J gene supplies the remainder. The chain combines TRBV18 with TRBJ2-5; D is possibly TRBD2 (6 bases). The CDR3 is made up of 14 amino acids. Looked up from germline, CDR1 is KGHSH and CDR2 is LQKENI. Trimming stripped 3 bases from V and 7 bases from J, with 15 bases between. The DNA read from the CDR3 is TGTGCCAGCTCACCGTCCCCCTCCGGGGGGACC. It is translated as CASSPSPSGGT. The full CDR3 reads CASSPSPSGGTQYF.

CDR3 DNA (partial): TGTGCCAGCTCACCACCGGGGGGACAGGGTCGCGGC. This encodes CASSPPGGQGRG. The entire CDR3 is CASSPPGGQGRGYTF. This chain uses TRBV18 with TRBJ1-2, with TRBD1 identical over 9 bases. The CDR3 end falls 3 residues outside the read, so it is completed with the germline J gene. The CDR3 contains 15 residues. Germline V CDR1 and CDR2: KGHSH, LQKENI.

A note on this clone: The read ends 3 residues early relative to the CDR3; the germline J gene fills the gap. The V call is TRBV5-4, the J call TRBJ2-3, with 9 bases aligning to TRBD2. V was pared by 6 bases and J by 4 bases, with 12 bases of the junction left unmatched. Germline V lookup: CDR1 SGHNT, CDR2 YYREEE (reference sequence). The CDR3 totals 16 residues. The CDR3 reads CASTRGFSGSADTQYF. CDR3 DNA, as far as it was read: TGTGCCAGCACCCGGGGATTTAGCGGGAGCGCAGATACG.

As for this clone: The CDR3 is cut off 3 residues early in the read; its end comes from the germline J gene. The V gene is TRBV5-1, the J gene TRBJ2-7, with TRBD1 matching over 8 bases. The CDR3 extends over 14 amino acids. CDR1 and CDR2 from the germline V gene are SGHRS and YFSETQ. V dropped 3 bases and J dropped 0; count of bases not matched to a gene: 2. CDR3: CASSSTGASYEQYF. Partial CDR3 DNA: TGCGCCAGCAGCTCGACAGGGGCCTCCTACGAG.

As to this clone: Sequencing ends 3 residues short of the CDR3 end; the germline J gene provides the rest. V gene TRBV29-1 combines with J gene TRBJ1-1; tentatively, D is TRBD1 (6 bases). Germline loops: CDR1 SQVTM, CDR2 ANQGSEA. V lost 4 bases and J lost 4, with 10 bases in between. The CDR3 has 12 residues. CDR3 protein: CSVATGSTEAFF. CDR3 bases read: TGCAGCGTTGCTACAGGGAGCACTGAA.

The CDR3 is CASSSPRLRTEAFF. The covered CDR3 bases are TGTGCCAGCAGCTCACCTCGCTTGAGGACTGAA. J is TRBJ1-1 and V is TRBV7-2; unclear D gene. The read falls 3 residues short of the CDR3 end, and the missing part is taken from the germline J gene. V lost 4 bases to trimming and J lost 5 bases, with 14 bases between them. CDR3 length equals 14 residues. Germline loops: CDR1 SGHTA, CDR2 FQGNSA.

About this clone: The read falls 3 residues short of the CDR3 end, and the missing part is taken from the germline J gene. This sequence joins TRBV7-9 and TRBJ2-1; 11 positions match TRBD2. V shed 4 bases, J shed 1 base, and the junction held 0 bases outside the gene matches. Germline V gene sequence: CDR1 SEHNR, CDR2 FQNEAQ (reference sequence). The CDR3 spans 15 residues. CDR3 sequence reads: CASSSSGGSYNEQFF. The DNA read from the CDR3 is TGTGCCAGCAGCTCTAGCGGGGGGTCCTACAATGAG.

CDR3 DNA, as far as it was read: TGCGCCAGCAGCCCATCGACGAGCGGGGGTCAAGAGACC. This encodes CASSPSTSGGQET. The CDR3 in full is CASSPSTSGGQETQYF. V is TRBV10-1 and J is TRBJ2-5, with 8 bases identical to TRBD2. The DNA ends 3 residues before the CDR3 does, and the rest of the CDR3 is filled in from the germline J gene. After removal of 6 bases from V and 2 bases from J, the junction contained 11 bases not matched to a gene. Germline CDR1 WNHNN, CDR2 SYGVQD (reference sequence). The CDR3 is made up of 16 amino acids.

The CDR3 spells CATSDLGASQETQYF. Partial CDR3 DNA: TGTGCCACCAGTGATTTGGGAGCGTCTCAAGAGACC. The chain links TRBV24-1 to TRBJ2-5; D is unresolved. The CDR3 is cut off 3 residues early in the read; its end comes from the germline J gene. The V and J ends lost 0 bases and 2 bases respectively, with 9 bases between them. From germline, CDR1 is KGHDR and CDR2 SFDVKD. The CDR3 totals 15 residues.

CDR3 sequence: CASSPLTGENIQYF. CDR3 DNA, as far as it was read: TGTGCCAGCAGCCCATTGACAGGCGAAAACATT. This chain joins TRBV7-9 and TRBJ2-4, with a tentative D call TRBD1 (6 bases). From the germline J gene comes the end of the CDR3, since the read stops 3 residues before it. The V gene's germline CDR1 is SEHNR and CDR2 FQNEAQ (reference sequence). The V end was cut by 5 bases, the J end by 5 bases, with 13 bases between. The CDR3 has 14 residues.